A single sample is the source of the 6 T cell receptor beta chains below, sequenced in a study of cytomegalovirus exposure and HLA in healthy donors. TCRdb's copy holds only in-frame clones and misses some; the assay was immunoSEQ multiplex PCR. The table lists some 170,000 clones, about 86% of them singletons. Sequenced material: PBMCs. Every receptor here comes from a woman aged 30 to 39 in good health and CMV-seronegative.

The genes are TRBV29-1 and TRBJ1-2, with TRBD1 matching 9 bases. Germline values: CDR1 SQVTM, CDR2 ANQGSEA. This CDR3 comprises 13 residues. J gave up 8 bases and V 3 bases, and 7 bases lay outside the gene matches. CDR3 sequence (DNA): TGCAGCGTTGACCTACAGGGGGCGCCCGGCTACACCTTC. This encodes CSVDLQGAPGYTF.

The chain has TRBV4-2 and TRBJ2-7, with 12 bases fitting TRBD2. CDR1 and CDR2 (germline): LGHNA, YNFKEQ. The CDR3 has 20 residues. V was clipped by 0 bases and J by 3 bases; unmatched bases: 15. DNA of the CDR3: TGTGCCAGCAGCCAAGACGGGACTAGCGGGCGCCGAAAAACGAGCTACGAGCAGTACTTC. Translated: CASSQDGTSGRRKTSYEQYF.

The chain recombines TRBV15 with TRBJ2-5; a weak D match, TRBD1 (6 bases). The germline CDR1 and CDR2 sequences are LNHNV and YYDKDF (reference sequence). Trimming took 0 bases from V and 2 from J, leaving 10 bases between them. This CDR3 has 15 residues. The CDR3: CATSREGAPQETQYF. As DNA, the CDR3 is TGTGCCACCAGCAGAGAGGGGGCCCCACAAGAGACCCAGTACTTC.

This clone was detected once. The V and J genes are TRBV6-5 and TRBJ2-2; 13 bases map to TRBD2. The ends lost 4 bases at V and 7 bases at J; junction bases unmatched: 6. Germline CDR1 reads MNHEY; CDR2 reads SVGAGI. The CDR3 sequence is 16 residues long. The CDR3, as DNA: TGTGCCAGCAGTTTCCGGACTAGCGGGGGTGGCGGGGAGCTGTTTTTT. Translated, it gives CASSFRTSGGGGELFF.

This chain connects TRBV7-2 to TRBJ2-6; unclear D gene. This CDR3 comprises 16 residues. CDR1 is SGHTA, CDR2 FQGNSA, per germline. V was shortened by 4 bases and J by 2 bases, with 12 bases between the two germline ends. This chain's CDR3 is CASSSDLFPGANVLTF. CDR3 nucleotide sequence: TGTGCCAGCAGCTCGGACCTCTTCCCTGGGGCCAACGTCCTGACTTTC. Supplemented by reference TRBV7-2 and TRBJ2-6, the full variable domain reads GAGVSQSPSNKVTEKGKDVELRCDPISGHTALYWYRQSLGQGLEFLIYFQGNSAPDKSGLPSDRFSAERTGGSVSTLTIQRTQQEDSAVYLCASSSDLFPGANVLTFGAGSRLTVL.

The V and J genes are TRBV4-3 and TRBJ2-7; D is possibly TRBD1 (5 bases). The CDR3 consists of 15 residues. Germline CDR1 LGHNA, CDR2 YSLEER. The V end lost 3 bases, the J end lost 2 bases, and 14 bases lay between the germline ends. The chain's CDR3 is CASSHNRGSPYEQYF. CDR3 nucleotide sequence: TGCGCCAGCAGCCACAATAGGGGATCTCCCTACGAGCAGTACTTC.